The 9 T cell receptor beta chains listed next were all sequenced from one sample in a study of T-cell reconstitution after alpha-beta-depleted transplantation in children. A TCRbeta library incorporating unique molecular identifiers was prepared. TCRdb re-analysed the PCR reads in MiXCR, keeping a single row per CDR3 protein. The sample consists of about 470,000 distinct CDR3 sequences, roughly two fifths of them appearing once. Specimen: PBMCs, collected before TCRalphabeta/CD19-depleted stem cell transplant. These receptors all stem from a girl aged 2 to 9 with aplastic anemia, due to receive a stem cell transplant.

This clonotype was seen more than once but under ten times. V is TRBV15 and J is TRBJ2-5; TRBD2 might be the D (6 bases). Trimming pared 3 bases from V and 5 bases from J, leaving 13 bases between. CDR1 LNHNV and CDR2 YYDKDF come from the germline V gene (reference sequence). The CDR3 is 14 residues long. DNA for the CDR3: TGTGCCACCAGCAGGGCATCTAGCGAGGAGACCCAGTACTTC. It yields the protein CATSRASSEETQYF.

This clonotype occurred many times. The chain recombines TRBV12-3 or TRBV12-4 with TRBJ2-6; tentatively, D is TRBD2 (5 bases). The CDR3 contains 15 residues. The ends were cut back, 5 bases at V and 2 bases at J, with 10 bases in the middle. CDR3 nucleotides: TGTGCCAGCAGTCGGGGAGTCACTGGGGCCAACGTCCTGACTTTC. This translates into CASSRGVTGANVLTF.

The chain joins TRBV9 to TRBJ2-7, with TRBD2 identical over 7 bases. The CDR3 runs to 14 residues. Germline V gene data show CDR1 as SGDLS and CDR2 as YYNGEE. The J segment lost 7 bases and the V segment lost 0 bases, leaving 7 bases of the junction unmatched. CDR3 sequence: CASSVDSGTWEQYF. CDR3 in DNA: TGTGCCAGCAGCGTAGACAGCGGGACTTGGGAGCAGTACTTC.

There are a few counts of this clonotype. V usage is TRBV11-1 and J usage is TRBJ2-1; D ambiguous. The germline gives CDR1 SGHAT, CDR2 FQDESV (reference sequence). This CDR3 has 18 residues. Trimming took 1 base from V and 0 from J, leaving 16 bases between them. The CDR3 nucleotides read TGTGCCAGCAGCTTAGAGAGGTTCGTGGGGAACTCCTACAATGAGCAGTTCTTC. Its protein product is CASSLERFVGNSYNEQFF.

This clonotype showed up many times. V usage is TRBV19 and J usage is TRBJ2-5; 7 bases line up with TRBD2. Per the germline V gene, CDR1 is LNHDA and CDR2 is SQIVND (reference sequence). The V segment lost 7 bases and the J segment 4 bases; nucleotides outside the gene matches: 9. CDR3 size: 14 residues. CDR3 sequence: CASNRGEGRETQYF. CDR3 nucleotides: TGTGCCAGTAATAGAGGGGAGGGGCGAGAGACCCAGTACTTC.

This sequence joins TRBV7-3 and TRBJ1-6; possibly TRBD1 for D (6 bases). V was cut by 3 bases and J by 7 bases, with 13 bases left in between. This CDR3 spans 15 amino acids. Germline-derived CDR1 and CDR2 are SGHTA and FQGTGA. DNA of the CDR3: TGTGCCAGCAGCTTCGGGGTTGGGGGCAATTCACCCCTCCACTTT. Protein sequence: CASSFGVGGNSPLHF.

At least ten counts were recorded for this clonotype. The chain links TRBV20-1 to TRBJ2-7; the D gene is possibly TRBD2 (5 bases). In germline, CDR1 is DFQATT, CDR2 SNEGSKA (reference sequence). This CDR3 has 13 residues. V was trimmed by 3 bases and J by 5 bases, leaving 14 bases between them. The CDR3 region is CSARSLGGHEQYF. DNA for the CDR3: TGCAGTGCTAGGTCACTAGGCGGTCACGAGCAGTACTTC.

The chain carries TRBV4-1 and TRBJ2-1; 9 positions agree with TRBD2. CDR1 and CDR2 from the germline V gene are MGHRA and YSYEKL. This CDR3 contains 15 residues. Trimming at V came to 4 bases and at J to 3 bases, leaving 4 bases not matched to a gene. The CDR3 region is CASSPERGDYNEQFF. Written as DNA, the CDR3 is TGCGCCAGCAGCCCGGAGCGGGGGGACTACAATGAGCAGTTCTTC.

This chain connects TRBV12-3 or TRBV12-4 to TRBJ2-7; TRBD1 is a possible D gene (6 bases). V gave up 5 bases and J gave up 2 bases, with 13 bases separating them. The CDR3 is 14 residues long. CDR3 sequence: CASSPSDSPYEQYF. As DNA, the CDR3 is TGTGCCAGCAGTCCTTCGGACAGTCCCTACGAGCAGTACTTC.